The present TCR beta chain was sequenced within a study of T cells expressing NK-cell markers. Study-level background: It was from sorted CD3+CD56+NKG2C+, CD3+CD56+NKG2C- and CD3+CD56-NKG2C+ T cells that TCR beta repertoires came.

The study's findings and limits: In more than 5 donors, dominant CD3+CD56+NKG2C+ clonotypes ranked among the top 10 CD8+ clonotypes.

With respect to this clonotype: Its antigen is unidentified.

The CDR3 covers 16 residues. Per the germline V gene, CDR1 is LNHDA and CDR2 is SQIVND (reference sequence). Following a re-call of the 5' RACE reads, TCRdb has one entry per CDR3 protein and lacks DNA. The repertoire table contains over 350,000 distinct CDR3 sequences. This chain links TRBV19 with TRBJ2-1; TCRdb names TRBD2, which stays unverified in the absence of DNA. Sequencing used blood T cells: a sorted CD56 or NKG2C T cell subset, CD4+ or CD8+ T cells, or bulk PBMC T cells (not recorded which). This receptor was taken from a woman aged 45-65 years in good health. The CDR3 here is CASSRPTSGRVGEQFF.